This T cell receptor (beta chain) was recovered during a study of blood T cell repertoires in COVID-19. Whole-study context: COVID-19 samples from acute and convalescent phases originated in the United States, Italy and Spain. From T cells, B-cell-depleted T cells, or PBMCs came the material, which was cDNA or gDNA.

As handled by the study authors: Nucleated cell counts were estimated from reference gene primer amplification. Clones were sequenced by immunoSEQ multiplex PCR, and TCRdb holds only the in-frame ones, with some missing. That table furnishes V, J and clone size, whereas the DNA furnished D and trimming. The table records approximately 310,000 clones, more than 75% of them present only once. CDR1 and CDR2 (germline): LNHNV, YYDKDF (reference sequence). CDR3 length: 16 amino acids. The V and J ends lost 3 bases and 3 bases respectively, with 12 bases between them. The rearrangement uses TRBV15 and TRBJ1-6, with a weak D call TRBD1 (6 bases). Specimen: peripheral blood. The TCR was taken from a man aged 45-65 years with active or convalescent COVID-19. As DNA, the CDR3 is TGTGCCACCAGCAGCCTGGACAGCGACTATAATTCACCCCTCCACTTT. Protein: CATSSLDSDYNSPLHF. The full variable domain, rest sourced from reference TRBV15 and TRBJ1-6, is DAMVIQNPRYQVTQFGKPVTLSCSQTLNHNVMYWYQQKSSQAPKLLFHYYDKDFNNEADTPDNFQSRRPNTSFCFLDIRSPGLGDTAMYLCATSSLDSDYNSPLHFGNGTRLTVT.